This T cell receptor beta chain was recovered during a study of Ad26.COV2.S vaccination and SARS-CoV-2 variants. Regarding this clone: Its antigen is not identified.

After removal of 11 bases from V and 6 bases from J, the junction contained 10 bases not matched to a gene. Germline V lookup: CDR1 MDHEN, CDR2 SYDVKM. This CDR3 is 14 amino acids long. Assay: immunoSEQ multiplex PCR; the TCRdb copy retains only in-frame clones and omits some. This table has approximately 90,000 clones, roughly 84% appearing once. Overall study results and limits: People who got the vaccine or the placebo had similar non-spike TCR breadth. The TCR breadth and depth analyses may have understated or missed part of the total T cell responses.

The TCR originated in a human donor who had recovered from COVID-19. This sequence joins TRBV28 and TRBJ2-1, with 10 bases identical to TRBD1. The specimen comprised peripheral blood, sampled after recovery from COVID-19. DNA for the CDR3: TGTGCCGCATCCGGGACAGGGGTTCTCAATGAGCAGTTCTTC. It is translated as CAASGTGVLNEQFF.